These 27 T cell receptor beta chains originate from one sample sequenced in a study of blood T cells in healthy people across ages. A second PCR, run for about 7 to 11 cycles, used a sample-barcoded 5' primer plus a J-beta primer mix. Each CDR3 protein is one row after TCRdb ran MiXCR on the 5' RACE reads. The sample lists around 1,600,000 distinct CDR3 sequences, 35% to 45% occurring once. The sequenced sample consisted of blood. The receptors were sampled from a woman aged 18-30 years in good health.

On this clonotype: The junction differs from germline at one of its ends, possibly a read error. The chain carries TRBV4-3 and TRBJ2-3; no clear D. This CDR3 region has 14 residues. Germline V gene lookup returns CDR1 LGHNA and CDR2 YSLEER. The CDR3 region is CASSHQTGTDAQYF. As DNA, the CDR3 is TGCGCCAGCAGCCACCAGACGGGCACAGATGCGCAGTATTTT.

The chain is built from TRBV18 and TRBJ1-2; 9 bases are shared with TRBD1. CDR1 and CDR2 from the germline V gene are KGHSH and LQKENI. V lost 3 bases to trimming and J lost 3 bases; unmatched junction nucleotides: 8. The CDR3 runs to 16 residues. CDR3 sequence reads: CASSPGVRQGDYGYTF. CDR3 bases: TGTGCCAGCTCACCCGGGGTTCGACAGGGGGACTATGGCTACACCTTC.

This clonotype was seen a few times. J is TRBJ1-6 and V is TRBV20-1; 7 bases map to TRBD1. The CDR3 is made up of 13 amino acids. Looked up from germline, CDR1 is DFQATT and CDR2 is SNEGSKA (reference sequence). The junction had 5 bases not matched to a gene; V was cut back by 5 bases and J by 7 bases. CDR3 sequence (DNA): TGCAGTGCTGGACAGGCAGTAAATTCACCCCTCCACTTT. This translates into CSAGQAVNSPLHF.

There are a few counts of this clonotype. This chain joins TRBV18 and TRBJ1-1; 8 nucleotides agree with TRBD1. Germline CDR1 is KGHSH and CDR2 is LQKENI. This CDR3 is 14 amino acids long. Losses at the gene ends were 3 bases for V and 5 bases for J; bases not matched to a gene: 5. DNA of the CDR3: TGTGCCAGCTCACCGAAGACAGGGGAGACTGAAGCTTTCTTT. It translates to CASSPKTGETEAFF.

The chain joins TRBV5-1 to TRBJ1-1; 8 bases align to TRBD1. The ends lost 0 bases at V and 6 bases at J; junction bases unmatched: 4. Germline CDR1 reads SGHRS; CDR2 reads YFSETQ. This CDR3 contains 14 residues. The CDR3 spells CASSLAGGNPEAFF. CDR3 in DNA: TGCGCCAGCAGCTTGGCAGGGGGCAACCCTGAAGCTTTCTTT.

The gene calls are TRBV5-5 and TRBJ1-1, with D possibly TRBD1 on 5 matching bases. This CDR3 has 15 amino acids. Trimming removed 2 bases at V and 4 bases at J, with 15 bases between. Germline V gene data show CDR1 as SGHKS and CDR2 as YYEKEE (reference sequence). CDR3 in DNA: TGTGCCAGCAGCTTTTGGGGGGAGGTCGGCACTGAAGCTTTCTTT. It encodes CASSFWGEVGTEAFF.

DNA of the CDR3: TGTGCCAGCAGCGAAACTAGCGGCCCCTCCTACGAGCAGTACTTC. Its protein is CASSETSGPSYEQYF. The chain carries TRBV9 and TRBJ2-4; 8 bases match TRBD2. Matching the DNA end better, TRBJ2-7 makes the J call doubtful. The CDR3 consists of 15 residues. The germline V gene encodes CDR1 SGDLS and CDR2 YYNGEE.

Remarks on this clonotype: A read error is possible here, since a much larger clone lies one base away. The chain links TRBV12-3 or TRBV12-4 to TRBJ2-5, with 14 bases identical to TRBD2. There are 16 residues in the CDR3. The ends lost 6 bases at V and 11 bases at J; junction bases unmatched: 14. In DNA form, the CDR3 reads TGTGCCAGCAGCCATATCGGGACTAGCGGGAGCAATGAGCAGTACTTC. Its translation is CASSHIGTSGSNEQYF.

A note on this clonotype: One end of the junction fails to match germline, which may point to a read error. CDR3 sequence reads: CSTRDRGRGADTQYF. The CDR3 nucleotides are TGCAGTACTAGAGATCGGGGTAGGGGTGCAGATACGCAGTATTTT. The chain joins TRBV20-1 to TRBJ2-3; either TRBD1 or TRBD2 may supply D (5 bases each). Per the germline V gene, CDR1 is DFQATT and CDR2 is SNEGSKA (reference sequence). CDR3 length: 15 amino acids.

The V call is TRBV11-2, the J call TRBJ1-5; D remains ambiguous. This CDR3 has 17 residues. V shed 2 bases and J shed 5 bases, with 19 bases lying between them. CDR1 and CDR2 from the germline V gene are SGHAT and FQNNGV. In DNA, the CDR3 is TGTGCCAGCAGCTTATCCCCGGTCGGGAACCTATATCAGCCCCAGCATTTT. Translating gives CASSLSPVGNLYQPQHF.

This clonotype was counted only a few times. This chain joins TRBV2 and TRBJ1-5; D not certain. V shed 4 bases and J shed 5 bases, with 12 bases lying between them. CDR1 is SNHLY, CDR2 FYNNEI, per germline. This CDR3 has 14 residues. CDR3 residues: CASSASGPDQPQHF. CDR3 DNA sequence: TGTGCCAGCAGTGCGTCCGGGCCGGATCAGCCCCAGCATTTT. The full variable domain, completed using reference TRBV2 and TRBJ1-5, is EPEVTQTPSHQVTQMGQEVILRCVPISNHLYFYWYRQILGQKVEFLVSFYNNEISEKSEIFDDQFSVERPDGSNFTLKIRSTKLEDSAMYFCASSASGPDQPQHFGDGTRLSIL.

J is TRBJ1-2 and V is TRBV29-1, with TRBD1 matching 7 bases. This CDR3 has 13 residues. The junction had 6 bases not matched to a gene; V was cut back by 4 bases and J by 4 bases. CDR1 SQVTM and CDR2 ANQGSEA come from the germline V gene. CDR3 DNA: TGCAGCGTTGGGGGACAGCTCAGCTATGGCTACACCTTC. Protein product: CSVGGQLSYGYTF.

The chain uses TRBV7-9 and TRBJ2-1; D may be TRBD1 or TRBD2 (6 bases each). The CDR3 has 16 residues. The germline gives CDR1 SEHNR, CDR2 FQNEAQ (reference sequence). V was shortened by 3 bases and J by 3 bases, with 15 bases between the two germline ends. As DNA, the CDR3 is TGTGCCAGCAGCTTGGTCGGAGGGGGTGTCTACAATGAGCAGTTCTTC. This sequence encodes CASSLVGGGVYNEQFF.

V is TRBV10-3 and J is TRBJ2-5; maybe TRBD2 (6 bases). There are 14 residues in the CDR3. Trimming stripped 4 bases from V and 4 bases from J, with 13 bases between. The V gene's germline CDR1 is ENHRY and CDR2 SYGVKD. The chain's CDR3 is CAISGGNIPETQYF. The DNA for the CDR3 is TGTGCCATCAGTGGCGGGAACATCCCAGAGACCCAGTACTTC.

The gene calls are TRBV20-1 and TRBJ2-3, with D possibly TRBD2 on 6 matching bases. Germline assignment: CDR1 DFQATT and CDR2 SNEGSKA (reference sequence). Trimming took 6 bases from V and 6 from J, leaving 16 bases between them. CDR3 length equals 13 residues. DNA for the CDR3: TGCAGTGCGAGGGACTTCCCCAAGGATACGCAGTATTTT. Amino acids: CSARDFPKDTQYF.

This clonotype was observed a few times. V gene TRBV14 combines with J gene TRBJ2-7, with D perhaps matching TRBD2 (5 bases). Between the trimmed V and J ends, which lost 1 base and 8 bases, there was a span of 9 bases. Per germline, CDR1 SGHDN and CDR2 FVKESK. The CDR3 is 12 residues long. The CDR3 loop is CASSQGLHQQYF. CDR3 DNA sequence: TGTGCCAGCAGCCAAGGACTACACCAGCAGTACTTC.

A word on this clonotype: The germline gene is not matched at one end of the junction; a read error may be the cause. The CDR3 DNA reads TGCGCCAGCAGCGGCGGAGTCGGACAGCAAGACTACGAGCGGTACTTC. Its protein product is CASSGGVGQQDYERYF. This sequence joins TRBV5-1 and TRBJ2-7; D perhaps matches TRBD1 (6 bases). CDR3 length: 16 residues. CDR1 is SGHRS and CDR2 is YFSETQ in the germline V gene.

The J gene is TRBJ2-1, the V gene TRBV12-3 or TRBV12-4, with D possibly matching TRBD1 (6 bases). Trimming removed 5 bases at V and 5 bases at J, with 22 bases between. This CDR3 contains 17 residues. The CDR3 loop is CASSAKSGQSPNNEQFF. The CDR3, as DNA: TGTGCCAGCAGTGCAAAATCCGGACAGTCACCGAACAATGAGCAGTTCTTC.

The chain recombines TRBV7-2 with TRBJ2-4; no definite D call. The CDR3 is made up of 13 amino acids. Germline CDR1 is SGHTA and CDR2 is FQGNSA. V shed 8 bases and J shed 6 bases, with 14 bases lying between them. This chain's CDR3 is CASSTAWGNIQYF. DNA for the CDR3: TGTGCCAGCTCCACGGCCTGGGGAAACATTCAGTACTTC.

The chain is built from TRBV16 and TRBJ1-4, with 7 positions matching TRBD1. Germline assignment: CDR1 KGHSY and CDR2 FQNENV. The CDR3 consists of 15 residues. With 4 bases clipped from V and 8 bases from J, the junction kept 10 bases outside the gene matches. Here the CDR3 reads CASSRPRQGREKLFF. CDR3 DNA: TGTGCCAGCAGCCGGCCGAGACAGGGCAGGGAAAAACTGTTTTTT.

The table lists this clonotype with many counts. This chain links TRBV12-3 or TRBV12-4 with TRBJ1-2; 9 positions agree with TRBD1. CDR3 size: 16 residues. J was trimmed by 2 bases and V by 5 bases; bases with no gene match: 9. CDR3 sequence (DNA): TGTGCCAGCAGTCGTTTTACGGGACAGGGAAACTATGGCTACACCTTC. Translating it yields CASSRFTGQGNYGYTF.

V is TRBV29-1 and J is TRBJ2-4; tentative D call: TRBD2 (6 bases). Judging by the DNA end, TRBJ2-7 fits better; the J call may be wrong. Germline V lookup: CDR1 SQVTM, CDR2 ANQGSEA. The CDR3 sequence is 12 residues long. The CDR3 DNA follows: TGCAGCGTGGGGGAGGACTCCTACGAGCAGTACTTC. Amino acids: CSVGEDSYEQYF.

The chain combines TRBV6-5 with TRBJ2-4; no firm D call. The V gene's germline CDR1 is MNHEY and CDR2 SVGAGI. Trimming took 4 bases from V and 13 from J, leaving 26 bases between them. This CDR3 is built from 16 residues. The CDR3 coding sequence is TGTGCCAGCAGTTCCAGGAGCGCGGTCTCCTACAATGAGCAGTACTTC. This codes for CASSSRSAVSYNEQYF.

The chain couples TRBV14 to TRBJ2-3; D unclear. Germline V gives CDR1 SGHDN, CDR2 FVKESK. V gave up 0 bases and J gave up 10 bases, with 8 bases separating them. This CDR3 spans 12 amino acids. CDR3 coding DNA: TGTGCCAGCAGCCAAGACAGAATTTCGCAGTATTTT. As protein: CASSQDRISQYF.

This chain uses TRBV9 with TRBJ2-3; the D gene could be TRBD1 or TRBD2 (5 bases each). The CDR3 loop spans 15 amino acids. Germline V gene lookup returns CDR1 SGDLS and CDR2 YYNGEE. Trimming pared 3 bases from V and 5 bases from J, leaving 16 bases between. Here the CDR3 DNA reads TGTGCCAGCAGCGCGGGACCCGCCCTGGGAGATACGCAGTATTTT. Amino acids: CASSAGPALGDTQYF.

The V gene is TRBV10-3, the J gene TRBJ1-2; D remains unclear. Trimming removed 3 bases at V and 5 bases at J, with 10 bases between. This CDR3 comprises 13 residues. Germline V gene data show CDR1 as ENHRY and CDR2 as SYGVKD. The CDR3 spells CAISEEGQYGYTF. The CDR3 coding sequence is TGTGCCATCAGTGAAGAGGGCCAATATGGCTACACCTTC.

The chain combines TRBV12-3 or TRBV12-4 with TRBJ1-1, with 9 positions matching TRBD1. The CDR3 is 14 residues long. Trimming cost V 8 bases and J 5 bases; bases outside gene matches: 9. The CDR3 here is CASEQGTGRTEAFF. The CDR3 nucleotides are TGTGCCAGCGAGCAGGGGACAGGGAGGACTGAAGCTTTCTTT.